The entry that follows covers one T cell receptor (beta chain) sequence. Its antigen remains unknown. PCR primers comprised 60 Vbeta and 13 Jbeta primers. Some clones are missing from TCRdb's copy, which holds only in-frame ones; the method was immunoSEQ multiplex PCR. Here the sample spans about 96,000 clones, 55% to 75% being singletons. The data stem from a study of cytomegalovirus exposure and HLA in healthy donors. Trimming took 2 bases from V and 4 from J; bases not matched to a gene: 5. CDR1 is SGHRS, CDR2 YFSETQ, per germline. This CDR3 has 15 residues. Findings and caveats of the study: Information on immune exposure was restricted to one variable (CMV serostatus). When analyzed later, the rates of TCR association showed variation by HLA locus, with DRB1 the most and HLA-C the fewest.

Sequencing was performed on PBMCs. The chain combines TRBV5-1 with TRBJ2-5; 10 bases agree with TRBD2. The sequence came from a man between 60 and 75 years old in good health and CMV-seronegative. The CDR3 DNA follows: TGCGCCAGCAGCTTAAGCGGGGGGGCTTTAGAGACCCAGTACTTC. Translated: CASSLSGGALETQYF.